This T cell receptor (beta chain) stems from a study of blood T cell repertoires in COVID-19. Authors' data handling: Reference gene primer amplification gave estimated nucleated cell counts. Sequencing was performed with immunoSEQ multiplex PCR; in TCRdb, only in-frame clones are kept and a portion is missing. The D gene and trimming were derived from the DNA, and the V and J assignments and clone size from that table. The sample has 200,000 to 250,000 clones, about 84% seen once; the top ten hold roughly 1.8%. Living in 24 US areas, the participants were between 18 and 89 years of age. Germline values: CDR1 ENHRY, CDR2 SYGVKD. The CDR3 is made up of 14 amino acids. Losses at the gene ends were 7 bases for V and 2 bases for J; bases not matched to a gene: 3.

The source is a man aged 60 to 75 who had recovered from COVID-19. Input material: PBMCs or T cells enriched from blood (not recorded which). The chain carries TRBV10-3 and TRBJ2-5, with 11 bases fitting TRBD2. CDR3 protein: CAIKTSGAQETQYF. CDR3 bases: TGTGCCATCAAGACTAGCGGGGCTCAAGAGACCCAGTACTTC.